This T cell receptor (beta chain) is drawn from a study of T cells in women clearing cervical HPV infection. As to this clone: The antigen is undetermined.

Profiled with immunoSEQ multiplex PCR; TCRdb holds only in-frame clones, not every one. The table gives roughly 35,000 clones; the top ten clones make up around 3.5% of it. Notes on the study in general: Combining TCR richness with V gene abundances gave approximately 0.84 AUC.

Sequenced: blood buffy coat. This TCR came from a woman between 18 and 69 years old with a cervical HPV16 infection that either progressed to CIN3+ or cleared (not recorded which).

CDR3 protein: CASSEWGVVMNGYTF. CDR3 bases read: TGTGCCAGCAGCGAATGGGGGGTTGTTATGAATGGC. V and J are TRBV7-9 and TRBJ1-2; tentatively, D is TRBD1 (5 bases). The read finishes 3 residues shy of the CDR3 end, and the germline J gene is used to complete it. The germline gives CDR1 SEHNR, CDR2 FQNEAQ (reference sequence). V was shortened by 5 bases and J by 6 bases, with 19 bases between the two germline ends. The CDR3 length is 15 residues.